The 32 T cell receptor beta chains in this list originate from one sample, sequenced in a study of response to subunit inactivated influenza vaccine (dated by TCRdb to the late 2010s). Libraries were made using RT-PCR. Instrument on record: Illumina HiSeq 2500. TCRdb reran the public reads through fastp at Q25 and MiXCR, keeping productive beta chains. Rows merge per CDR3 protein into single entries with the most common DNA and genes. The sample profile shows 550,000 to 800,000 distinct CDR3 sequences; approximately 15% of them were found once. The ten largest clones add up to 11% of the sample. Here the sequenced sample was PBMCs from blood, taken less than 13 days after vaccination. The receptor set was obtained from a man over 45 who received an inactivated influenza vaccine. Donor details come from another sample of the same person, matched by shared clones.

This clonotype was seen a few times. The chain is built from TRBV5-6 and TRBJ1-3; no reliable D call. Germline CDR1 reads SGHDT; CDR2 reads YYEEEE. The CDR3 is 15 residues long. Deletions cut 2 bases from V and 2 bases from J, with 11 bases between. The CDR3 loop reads CASSFLGIAGNTIYF. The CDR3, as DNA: TGTGCCAGCAGCTTCCTGGGGATCGCTGGAAACACCATATATTTT.

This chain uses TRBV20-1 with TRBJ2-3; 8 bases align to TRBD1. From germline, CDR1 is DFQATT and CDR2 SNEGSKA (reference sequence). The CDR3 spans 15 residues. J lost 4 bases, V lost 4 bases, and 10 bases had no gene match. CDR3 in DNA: TGCAGTGCTATTCAGGGGGCGCCGGGGCCAGATACGCAGTATTTT. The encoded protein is CSAIQGAPGPDTQYF.

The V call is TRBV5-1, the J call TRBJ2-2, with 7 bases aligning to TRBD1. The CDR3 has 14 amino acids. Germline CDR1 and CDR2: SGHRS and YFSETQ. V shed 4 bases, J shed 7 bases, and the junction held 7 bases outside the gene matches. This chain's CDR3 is CASSSDRAGGELFF. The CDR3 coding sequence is TGCGCCAGCAGCAGCGACAGGGCGGGCGGGGAGCTGTTTTTT. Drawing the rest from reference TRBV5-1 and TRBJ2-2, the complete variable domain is KAGVTQTPRYLIKTRGQQVTLSCSPISGHRSVSWYQQTPGQGLQFLFEYFSETQRNKGNFPGRFSGRQFSNSRSEMNVSTLELGDSALYLCASSSDRAGGELFFGEGSRLTVL.

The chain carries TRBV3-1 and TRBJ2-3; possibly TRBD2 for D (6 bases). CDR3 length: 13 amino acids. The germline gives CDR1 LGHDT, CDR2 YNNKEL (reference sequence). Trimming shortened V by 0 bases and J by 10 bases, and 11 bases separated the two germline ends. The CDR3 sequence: CASSQDRTSPQYF. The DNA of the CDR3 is TGTGCCAGCAGCCAAGATAGAACTAGCCCGCAGTATTTT.

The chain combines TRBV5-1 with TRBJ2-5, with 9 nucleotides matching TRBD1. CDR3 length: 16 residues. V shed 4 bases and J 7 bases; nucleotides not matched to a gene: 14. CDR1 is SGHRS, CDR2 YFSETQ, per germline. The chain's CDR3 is CASSIAPGQGRGTQYF. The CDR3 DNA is TGCGCCAGCAGCATTGCACCGGGACAGGGAAGGGGGACCCAGTACTTC.

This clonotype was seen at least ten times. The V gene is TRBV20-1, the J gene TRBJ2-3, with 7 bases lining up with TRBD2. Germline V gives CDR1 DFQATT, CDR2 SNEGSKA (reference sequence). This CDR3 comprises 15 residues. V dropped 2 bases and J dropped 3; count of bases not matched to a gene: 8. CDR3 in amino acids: CSARTGAGRTDTQYF. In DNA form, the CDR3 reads TGCAGTGCTAGAACGGGTGCCGGGAGGACAGATACGCAGTATTTT.

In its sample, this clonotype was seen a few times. This CDR3 reads CASSQEASGATYEQYF. The CDR3 DNA follows: TGTGCCAGCAGCCAAGAAGCTAGCGGGGCGACCTACGAGCAGTACTTC. This rearrangement joins TRBV4-2 to TRBJ2-7; 9 bases line up with TRBD2. CDR3 length equals 16 residues. Germline-derived CDR1 and CDR2 are LGHNA and YNFKEQ. After removal of 0 bases from V and 2 bases from J, the junction contained 5 bases not matched to a gene.

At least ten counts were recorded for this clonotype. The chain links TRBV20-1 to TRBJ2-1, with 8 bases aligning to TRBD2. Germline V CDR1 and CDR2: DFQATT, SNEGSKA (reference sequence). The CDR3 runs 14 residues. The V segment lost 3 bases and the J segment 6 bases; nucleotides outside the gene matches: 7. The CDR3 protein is CSASFQRESNEQFF. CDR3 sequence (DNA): TGCAGTGCTAGTTTCCAGCGGGAGAGCAATGAGCAGTTCTTC.

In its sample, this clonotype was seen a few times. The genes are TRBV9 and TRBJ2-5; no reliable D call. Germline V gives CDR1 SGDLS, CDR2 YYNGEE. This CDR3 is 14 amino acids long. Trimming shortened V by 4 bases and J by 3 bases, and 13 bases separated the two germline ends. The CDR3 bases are TGTGCCAGCAGCTCTTACAGTCGGGAAGAGACCCAGTACTTC. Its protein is CASSSYSREETQYF.

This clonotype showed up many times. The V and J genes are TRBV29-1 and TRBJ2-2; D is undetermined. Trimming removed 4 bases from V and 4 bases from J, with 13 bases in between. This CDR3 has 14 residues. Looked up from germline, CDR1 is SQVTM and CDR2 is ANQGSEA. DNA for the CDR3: TGCAGCGTTGGGCCCAACTTGAGCACCGGGGAGCTGTTTTTT. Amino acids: CSVGPNLSTGELFF.

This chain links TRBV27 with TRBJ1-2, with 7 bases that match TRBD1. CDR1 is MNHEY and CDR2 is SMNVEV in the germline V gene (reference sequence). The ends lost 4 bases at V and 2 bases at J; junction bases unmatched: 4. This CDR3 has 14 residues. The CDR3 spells CASSSRGGNYGYTF. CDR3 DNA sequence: TGTGCCAGCAGTTCCAGGGGGGGCAACTATGGCTACACCTTC.

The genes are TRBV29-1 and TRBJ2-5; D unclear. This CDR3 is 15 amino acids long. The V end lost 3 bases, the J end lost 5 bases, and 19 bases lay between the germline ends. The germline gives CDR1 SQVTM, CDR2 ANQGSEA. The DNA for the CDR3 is TGCAGCGTTGATCTCAACCCCTCCAGGTGGGAGACCCAGTACTTC. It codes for CSVDLNPSRWETQYF.

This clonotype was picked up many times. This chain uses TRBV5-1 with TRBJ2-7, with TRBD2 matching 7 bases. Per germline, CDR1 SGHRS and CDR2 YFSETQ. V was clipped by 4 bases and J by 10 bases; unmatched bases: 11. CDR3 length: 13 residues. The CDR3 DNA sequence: TGCGCCAGCAGCCAAGACGGGGGGACTTTTCAGTACTTC. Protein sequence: CASSQDGGTFQYF.

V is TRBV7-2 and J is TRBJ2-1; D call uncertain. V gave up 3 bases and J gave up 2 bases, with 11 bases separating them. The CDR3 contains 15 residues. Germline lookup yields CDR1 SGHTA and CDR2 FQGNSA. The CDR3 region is CASSLTRTAYNEQFF. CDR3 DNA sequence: TGTGCCAGCAGCTTGACCCGGACGGCCTACAATGAGCAGTTCTTC.

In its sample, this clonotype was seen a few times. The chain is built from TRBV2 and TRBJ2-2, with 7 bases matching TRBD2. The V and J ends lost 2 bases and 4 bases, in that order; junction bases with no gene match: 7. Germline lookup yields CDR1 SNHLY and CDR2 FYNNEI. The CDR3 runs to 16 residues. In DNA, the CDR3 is TGTGCCAGCAGTGAACGGGGGGTGGTAGCCACCGGGGAGCTGTTTTTT. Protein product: CASSERGVVATGELFF.

The CDR3 loop is CASSILPRDNEAFF. CDR3 nucleotides: TGTGCCAGTAGTATACTCCCCAGGGACAATGAAGCTTTCTTT. The chain couples TRBV19 to TRBJ1-1; TRBD1 is a possible D gene (6 bases). Germline V CDR1 and CDR2: LNHDA, SQIVND (reference sequence). Between the trimmed V and J ends, which lost 2 bases and 7 bases, there was a span of 14 bases. This CDR3 spans 14 amino acids.

In DNA form, the CDR3 reads TGTGCCAGCCGACAGGATAACTACGAGCAGTACTTC. Translation gives CASRQDNYEQYF. This sequence joins TRBV10-3 and TRBJ2-7, with D tentatively TRBD1 (6 bases). The CDR3 contains 12 residues. V was trimmed by 10 bases and J by 3 bases, leaving 13 bases between them. Germline lookup yields CDR1 ENHRY and CDR2 SYGVKD.

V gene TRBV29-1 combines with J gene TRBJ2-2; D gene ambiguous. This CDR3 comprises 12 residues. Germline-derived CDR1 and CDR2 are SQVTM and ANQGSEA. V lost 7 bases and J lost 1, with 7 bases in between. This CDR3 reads CSANKNTGELFF. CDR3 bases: TGCAGCGCTAATAAGAACACCGGGGAGCTGTTTTTT.

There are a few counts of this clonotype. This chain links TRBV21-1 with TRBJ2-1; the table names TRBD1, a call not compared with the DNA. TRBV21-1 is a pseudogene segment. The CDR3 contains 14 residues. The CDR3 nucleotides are TGTGCCAGCAGCGCCCAGGCCGGGTTTAATGAGCAGTTCTTC. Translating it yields CASSAQAGFNEQFF.

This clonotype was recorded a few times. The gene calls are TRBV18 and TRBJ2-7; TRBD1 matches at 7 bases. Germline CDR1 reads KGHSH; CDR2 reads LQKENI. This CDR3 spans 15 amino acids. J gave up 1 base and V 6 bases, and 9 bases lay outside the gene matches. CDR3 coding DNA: TGTGCCAGCTCCGTCGACAGGGTGCCGTCCTACGAGCAGTACTTC. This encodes CASSVDRVPSYEQYF.

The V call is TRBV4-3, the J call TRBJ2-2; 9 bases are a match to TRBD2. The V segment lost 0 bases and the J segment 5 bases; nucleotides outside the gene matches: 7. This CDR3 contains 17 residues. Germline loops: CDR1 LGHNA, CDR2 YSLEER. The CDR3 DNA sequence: TGCGCCAGCAGCCAAGAGTTGTTAGCGGGAGTTACCGGGGAGCTGTTTTTT. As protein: CASSQELLAGVTGELFF.

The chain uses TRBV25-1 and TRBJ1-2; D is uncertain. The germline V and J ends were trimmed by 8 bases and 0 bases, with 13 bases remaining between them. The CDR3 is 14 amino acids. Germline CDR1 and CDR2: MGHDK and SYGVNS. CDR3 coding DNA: TGTGCCAGCCAGCTGGCAGGTTCTAACTATGGCTACACCTTC. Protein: CASQLAGSNYGYTF.

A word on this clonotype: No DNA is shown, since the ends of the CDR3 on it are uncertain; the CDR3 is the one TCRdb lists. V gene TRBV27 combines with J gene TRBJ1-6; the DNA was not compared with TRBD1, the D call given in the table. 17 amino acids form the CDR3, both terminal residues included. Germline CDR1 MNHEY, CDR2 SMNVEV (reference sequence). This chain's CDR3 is CASSLPNFGAGNSPLHF.

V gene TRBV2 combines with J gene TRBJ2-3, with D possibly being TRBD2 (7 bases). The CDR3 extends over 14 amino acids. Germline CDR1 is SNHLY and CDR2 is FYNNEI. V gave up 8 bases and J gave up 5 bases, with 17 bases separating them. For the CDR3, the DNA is TGTGCCAGCTCTAGGGGGGGCTTTCAAGATACGCAGTATTTT. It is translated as CASSRGGFQDTQYF.

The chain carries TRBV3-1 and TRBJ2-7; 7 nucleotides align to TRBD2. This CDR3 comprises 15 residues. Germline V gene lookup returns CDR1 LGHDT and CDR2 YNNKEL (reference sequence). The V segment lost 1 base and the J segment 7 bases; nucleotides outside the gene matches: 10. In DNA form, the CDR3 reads TGTGCCAGCAGCCAAGGGGACCGCCAAGCGGGGGAGCAGTACTTC. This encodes CASSQGDRQAGEQYF.

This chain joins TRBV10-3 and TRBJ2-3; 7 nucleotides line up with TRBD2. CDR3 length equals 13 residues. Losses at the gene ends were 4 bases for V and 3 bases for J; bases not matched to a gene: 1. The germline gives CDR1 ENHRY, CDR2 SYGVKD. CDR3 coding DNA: TGTGCCATCAGTGCCGGGGGGACAGATACGCAGTATTTT. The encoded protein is CAISAGGTDTQYF.

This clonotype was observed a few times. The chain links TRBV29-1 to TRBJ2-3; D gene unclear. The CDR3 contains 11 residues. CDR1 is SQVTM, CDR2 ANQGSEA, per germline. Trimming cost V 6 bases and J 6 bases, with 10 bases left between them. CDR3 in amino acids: CSVSGWDTQYF. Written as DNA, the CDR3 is TGCAGCGTCTCCGGGTGGGATACGCAGTATTTT.

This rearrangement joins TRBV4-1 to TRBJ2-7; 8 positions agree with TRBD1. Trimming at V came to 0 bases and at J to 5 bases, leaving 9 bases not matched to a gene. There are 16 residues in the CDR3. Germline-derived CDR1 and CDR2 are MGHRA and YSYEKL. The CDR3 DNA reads TGCGCCAGCAGCCAAGATCGAATTGGACAGGGACACGAGCAGTACTTC. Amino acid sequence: CASSQDRIGQGHEQYF.

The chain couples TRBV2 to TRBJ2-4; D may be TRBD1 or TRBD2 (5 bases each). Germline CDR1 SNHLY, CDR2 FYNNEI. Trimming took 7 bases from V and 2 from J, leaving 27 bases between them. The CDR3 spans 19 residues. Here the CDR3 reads CASKATEVRDRVSKNIQYF. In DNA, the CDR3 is TGTGCCAGCAAGGCCACAGAAGTCAGGGACCGGGTTTCCAAAAACATTCAGTACTTC.

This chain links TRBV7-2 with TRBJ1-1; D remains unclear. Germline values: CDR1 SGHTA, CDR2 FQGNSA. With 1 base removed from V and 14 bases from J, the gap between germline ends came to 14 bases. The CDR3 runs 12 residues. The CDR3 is CASSLEYPRAFF. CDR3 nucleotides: TGTGCCAGCAGCTTAGAATATCCTCGGGCCTTCTTT.

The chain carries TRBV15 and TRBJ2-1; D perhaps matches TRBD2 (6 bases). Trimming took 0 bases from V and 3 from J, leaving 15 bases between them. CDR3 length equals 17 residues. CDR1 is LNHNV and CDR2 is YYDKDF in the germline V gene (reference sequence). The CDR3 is CATSRDWAGLSYNEQFF. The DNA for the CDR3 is TGTGCCACCAGCAGAGATTGGGCGGGGTTAAGCTACAATGAGCAGTTCTTC.

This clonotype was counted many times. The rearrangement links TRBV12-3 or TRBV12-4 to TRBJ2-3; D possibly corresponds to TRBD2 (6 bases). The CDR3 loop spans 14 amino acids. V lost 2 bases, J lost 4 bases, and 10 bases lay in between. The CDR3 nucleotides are TGTGCCAGCAGTTTATTGGAGGGGTCAGATACGCAGTATTTT. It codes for CASSLLEGSDTQYF.